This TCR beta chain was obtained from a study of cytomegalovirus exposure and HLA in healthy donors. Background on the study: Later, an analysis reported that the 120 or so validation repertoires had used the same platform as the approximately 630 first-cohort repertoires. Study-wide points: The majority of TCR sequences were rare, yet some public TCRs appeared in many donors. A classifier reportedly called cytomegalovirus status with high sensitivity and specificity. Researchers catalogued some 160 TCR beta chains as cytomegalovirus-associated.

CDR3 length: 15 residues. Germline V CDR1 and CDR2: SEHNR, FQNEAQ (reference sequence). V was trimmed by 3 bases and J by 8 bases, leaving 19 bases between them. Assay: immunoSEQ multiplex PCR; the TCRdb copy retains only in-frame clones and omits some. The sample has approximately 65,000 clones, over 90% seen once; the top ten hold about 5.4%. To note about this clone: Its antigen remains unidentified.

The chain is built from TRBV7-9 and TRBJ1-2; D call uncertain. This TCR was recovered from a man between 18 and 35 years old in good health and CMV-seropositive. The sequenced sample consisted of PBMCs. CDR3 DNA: TGTGCCAGCAGCTTCCTACCCGGGGTACTGGTCGGCTACACCTTC. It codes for CASSFLPGVLVGYTF.